This T cell receptor beta chain was obtained from a study of cytomegalovirus exposure and HLA in healthy donors. Study observations and caveats: Cytomegalovirus-associated TCR beta chains were listed, numbering some 170.

From germline, CDR1 is SGHRS and CDR2 YFSETQ. CDR3 size: 15 residues. With 2 bases clipped from V and 4 bases from J, the junction kept 3 bases outside the gene matches. Primers included in the PCR were 60 Vbeta and 13 Jbeta primers. Libraries were prepared by immunoSEQ multiplex PCR; TCRdb keeps only in-frame clonotypes and omits some of them. The profile shows 150,000 to 160,000 clones, roughly 80% of them singletons. About this clone itself: Its target is not known. Other DNA sequences of this sample code for an identical CDR3.

The genes are TRBV5-1 and TRBJ2-1; TRBD2 matches 10 bases. The TCR sequence derives from a man in his thirties or forties in good health and CMV-seropositive. Sequencing used PBMCs. Here the CDR3 DNA reads TGCGCCAGCAGCTTAGGACTAGCGGATTACAATGAGCAGTTCTTC. Translated, it gives CASSLGLADYNEQFF.